The present T cell receptor (beta chain) was sequenced within a study of blood T cell repertoires in COVID-19. Profiling relied on immunoSEQ multiplex PCR, and the TCRdb table lists in-frame clones only, not all of them. This sample carries about 150,000 clones, roughly 90% of them seen once, and the ten largest clones take more than 1%. There are 14 residues in the CDR3. The trim removed 10 bases at V and 2 bases at J, leaving 7 bases unmatched. Germline V gives CDR1 MDHEN, CDR2 SYDVKM. Sequenced material: PBMCs or T cells enriched from blood (not recorded which). The chain couples TRBV28 to TRBJ1-4, with 7 positions matching TRBD1. The source is a woman aged 25 to 39 with acute COVID-19. The CDR3 nucleotides are TGTGCCATCCGAACGACAGGGACTAATGAAAAACTGTTTTTT. As protein: CAIRTTGTNEKLFF.